This T cell receptor (beta chain) was obtained from a study of PD-1 blockade in classical Hodgkin lymphoma. The data were produced by immunoSEQ multiplex PCR, yet TCRdb's version contains in-frame clones alone and is incomplete. This table holds 70,000 or so clones, under 95% found once. The CDR3 consists of 15 residues. The ends were cut back, 5 bases at V and 5 bases at J, with 19 bases in the middle. Germline loops: CDR1 MNHEY, CDR2 SMNVEV (reference sequence). Every patient experienced relapse after autologous stem cell transplantation, and brentuximab vedotin exposure varied. The chain carries TRBV27 and TRBJ2-7; D remains unclear. The material was peripheral blood mononuclear cells (PBMCs), obtained at baseline. The receptor was isolated from a human donor with classical Hodgkin lymphoma. The CDR3, as DNA: TGTGCCAGCAGTATAACCCCGAACCCCTACGACGAGCAGTACTTC. Amino acids: CASSITPNPYDEQYF.